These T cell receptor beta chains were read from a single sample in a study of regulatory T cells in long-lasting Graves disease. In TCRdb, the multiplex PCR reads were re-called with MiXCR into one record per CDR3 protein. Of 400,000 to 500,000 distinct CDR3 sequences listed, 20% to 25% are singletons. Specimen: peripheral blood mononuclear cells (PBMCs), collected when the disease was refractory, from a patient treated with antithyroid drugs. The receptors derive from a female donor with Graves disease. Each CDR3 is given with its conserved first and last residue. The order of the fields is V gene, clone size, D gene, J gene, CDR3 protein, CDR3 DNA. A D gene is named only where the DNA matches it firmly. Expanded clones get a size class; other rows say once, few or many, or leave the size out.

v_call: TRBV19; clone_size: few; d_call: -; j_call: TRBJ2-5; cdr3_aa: CASSIDLETQYF; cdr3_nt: TGTGCCAGTAGTATAGATCTGGAGACCCAGTACTTC
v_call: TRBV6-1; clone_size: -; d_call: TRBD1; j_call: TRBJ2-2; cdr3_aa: CASSRRTGGDTGELFF; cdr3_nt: TGTGCCAGCAGTCGTAGGACAGGGGGCGACACCGGGGAGCTGTTTTTT
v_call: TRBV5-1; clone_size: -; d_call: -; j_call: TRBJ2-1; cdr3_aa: CASSFFADDGEQFF; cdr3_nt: TGCGCCAGCAGCTTCTTTGCGGATGACGGTGAGCAGTTCTTC
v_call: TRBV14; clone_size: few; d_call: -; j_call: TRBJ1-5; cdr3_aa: CASSLGRQGRGNQPQHF; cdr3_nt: TGTGCCAGCAGCTTAGGGCGTCAGGGACGGGGCAATCAGCCCCAGCATTTT
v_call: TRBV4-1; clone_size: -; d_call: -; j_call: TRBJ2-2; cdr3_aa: CASSPMHGGTGELFF; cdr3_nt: TGCGCCAGCAGCCCGATGCATGGGGGCACCGGGGAGCTGTTTTTT
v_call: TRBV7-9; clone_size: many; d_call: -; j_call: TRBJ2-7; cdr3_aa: CASSSSPLHYEQYF; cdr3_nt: TGTGCCAGCAGTTCTAGCCCCCTCCACTACGAGCAGTACTTC
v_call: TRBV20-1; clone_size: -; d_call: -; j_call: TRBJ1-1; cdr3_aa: CSASGPFYKNTEAFF; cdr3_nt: TGCAGTGCTTCCGGGCCCTTTTATAAGAACACTGAAGCTTTCTTT
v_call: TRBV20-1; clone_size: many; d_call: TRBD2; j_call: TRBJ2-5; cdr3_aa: CSARDEWREAQETQYF; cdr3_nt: TGCAGTGCTAGAGATGAATGGCGGGAGGCCCAAGAGACCCAGTACTTC
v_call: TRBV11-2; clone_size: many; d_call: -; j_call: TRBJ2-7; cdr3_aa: CATGTSYEQYF; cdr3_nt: TGTGCCACTGGGACTTCCTACGAGCAGTACTTC
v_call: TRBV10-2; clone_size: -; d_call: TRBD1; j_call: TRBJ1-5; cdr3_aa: CATKRQGPNQSQHF; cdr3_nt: TGCGCCACCAAAAGACAGGGCCCCAATCAGTCCCAGCATTTT
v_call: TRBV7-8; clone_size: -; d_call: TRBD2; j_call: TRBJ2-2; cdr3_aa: CASYPPGLAGLRTGELFF; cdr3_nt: TGTGCCAGCTATCCTCCGGGACTAGCGGGACTAAGAACCGGGGAGCTGTTTTTT